The 20 T cell receptor beta chains reported below all come from one sample, sequenced in a study (dated by TCRdb to between 2015 and 2017). Library creation used 5' RACE. Sequencing was performed on an Illumina MiSeq. Clones were called with MiXCR by TCRdb after fastp trimmed the public reads at Q25, and only in-frame beta chains were retained. Identical CDR3 protein sequences are pooled into one entry, listed with their most common genes and DNA. A total of 20,000 to 25,000 distinct CDR3 sequences appear in this sample, around 30% of them only once. 2.2% of the sample comes from the top ten. Sequenced material: tumor-infiltrating naive CD4+ T cells sorted from the breast tumor. What this sample's cell subset or site label stands for: naive CD4+ T cells, CD4+CD45RA+CD25-. The source of these receptors is a female donor with breast cancer.

This clonotype is classed as medium-sized. The J gene is TRBJ1-5, the V gene TRBV30, with 7 bases matching TRBD1. CDR3 length: 16 residues. V shed 3 bases, J shed 4 bases, and the junction held 12 bases outside the gene matches. Germline V gives CDR1 GTSNPN, CDR2 SVGIG (reference sequence). DNA of the CDR3: TGTGCCTGGAGGCATAGAGCCGGGACAGTAAATCAGCCCCAGCATTTT. As protein: CAWRHRAGTVNQPQHF.

The chain couples TRBV24-1 to TRBJ2-1; a possible D gene is TRBD2 (5 bases). Germline CDR1 is KGHDR and CDR2 is SFDVKD. The V end was cut by 0 bases, the J end by 2 bases, with 10 bases between. The CDR3 totals 16 residues. This CDR3 is CATSDLASGAYNEQFF. Written as DNA, the CDR3 is TGTGCCACCAGTGATTTGGCGAGCGGAGCCTACAATGAGCAGTTCTTC.

This rearrangement joins TRBV7-6 to TRBJ2-1; 7 nucleotides match TRBD2. The junction had 11 bases not matched to a gene; V was cut back by 5 bases and J by 4 bases. Germline V gene sequence: CDR1 SGHVS, CDR2 FNYEAQ. This CDR3 has 16 residues. This CDR3 reads CASSVITSEGYNEQFF. The CDR3 DNA sequence: TGTGCCAGCAGCGTCATTACTAGCGAAGGGTACAATGAGCAGTTCTTC.

This clonotype was counted at least ten times. V is TRBV20-1 and J is TRBJ1-2; maybe TRBD1 (6 bases). This CDR3 comprises 16 residues. Germline V gene sequence: CDR1 DFQATT, CDR2 SNEGSKA (reference sequence). The V end was cut by 0 bases, the J end by 5 bases, with 19 bases between. This chain's CDR3 is CSARDPGGSELYGYTF. The CDR3 DNA is TGCAGTGCTAGAGATCCGGGGGGCTCCGAGCTGTATGGCTACACCTTC.

This clonotype is medium-sized by share. The J gene is TRBJ1-2, the V gene TRBV5-1; no clear D gene. CDR3 length equals 15 residues. Germline V gene data show CDR1 as SGHRS and CDR2 as YFSETQ. Trimming cost V 0 bases and J 10 bases, with 19 bases left between them. CDR3 sequence: CASSLEGRTVRDYTF. As DNA, the CDR3 is TGCGCCAGCAGCTTGGAGGGCAGGACCGTCAGAGACTACACCTTC.

This clonotype is labeled medium-sized. V gene TRBV20-1 combines with J gene TRBJ2-7; 11 bases map to TRBD1. Germline trimming cut 0 bases from V and 2 bases from J; bases unmatched to any gene: 3. Germline CDR1 DFQATT, CDR2 SNEGSKA (reference sequence). This CDR3 contains 15 residues. CDR3 sequence: CSARDGTGGTYEQYF. The CDR3 nucleotides read TGCAGTGCTAGAGATGGGACAGGGGGGACCTACGAGCAGTACTTC.

This clonotype was counted many times. This chain uses TRBV6-1 with TRBJ1-1, with D perhaps matching TRBD1 (5 bases). The germline V gene encodes CDR1 MNHNS and CDR2 SASEGT. Trimming took 5 bases from V and 6 from J, leaving 13 bases between them. The CDR3 is 13 amino acids. The CDR3, as DNA: TGTGCCAGCAGTCCAATCCAGGGAGCTGAAGCTTTCTTT. Amino acids: CASSPIQGAEAFF.

This clonotype has only a few counts. This may be a read error, as it is one base from a much larger clone. This chain joins TRBV4-1 and TRBJ1-5; D perhaps matches TRBD1 (5 bases). The ends were cut back, 1 base at V and 4 bases at J, with 11 bases in the middle. The germline CDR1 and CDR2 sequences are MGHRA and YSYEKL. The CDR3 extends over 15 amino acids. CDR3 sequence (DNA): TGCGCCAGCAGCCAAGGGTGGCAGGGAAATCAGCCCCAGCATTTT. Protein: CASSQGWQGNQPQHF.

V usage is TRBV30 and J usage is TRBJ2-5; D uncertain. The CDR3 has 12 amino acids. V was trimmed by 1 base and J by 10 bases, leaving 13 bases between them. Germline lookup yields CDR1 GTSNPN and CDR2 SVGIG (reference sequence). In DNA, the CDR3 is TGTGCCTGGAGTGATACCCCGCGAAGCCAGTACTTC. Protein sequence: CAWSDTPRSQYF. The variable domain in full, with the rest retrieved from reference TRBV30 and TRBJ2-5, is SQTIHQWPATLVQPVGSPLSLECTVEGTSNPNLYWYRQAAGRGLQLLFYSVGIGQISSEVPQNLSASRPQDRQFILSSKKLLLSDSGFYLCAWSDTPRSQYFGPGTRLLVL.

This sequence joins TRBV5-1 and TRBJ2-7, with 9 positions matching TRBD1. The V gene end was trimmed by 4 bases and the J gene end by 0 bases; junction bases not matched to a gene: 11. CDR1 and CDR2 from the germline V gene are SGHRS and YFSETQ. The CDR3 length is 17 residues. This chain's CDR3 is CASSPFSGTGFSYEQYF. The DNA for the CDR3 is TGCGCCAGCAGCCCGTTTTCCGGGACAGGGTTCTCCTACGAGCAGTACTTC.

This clonotype was seen many times. The chain employs TRBV20-1 and TRBJ2-7, with 8 bases aligning to TRBD2. Trimming removed 5 bases from V and 5 bases from J; junction bases left unmatched: 14. Germline loops: CDR1 DFQATT, CDR2 SNEGSKA (reference sequence). CDR3 length: 15 amino acids. This CDR3 reads CSAPFGLAGQDEQYF. The CDR3 bases are TGCAGTGCTCCCTTCGGTCTAGCGGGCCAGGACGAGCAGTACTTC.

This clonotype occurred many times. The gene calls are TRBV6-5 and TRBJ2-7; 7 bases map to TRBD2. Losses at the gene ends were 0 bases for V and 9 bases for J; bases not matched to a gene: 14. This CDR3 spans 16 amino acids. Germline V gene sequence: CDR1 MNHEY, CDR2 SVGAGI. In nucleotides, the CDR3 is TGTGCCAGCAGTTACTCCCTTGGCGGGGGTCCCACGGGGCAGTACTTC. Amino acid sequence: CASSYSLGGGPTGQYF.

The chain recombines TRBV3-1 with TRBJ1-1, with 10 bases identical to TRBD1. J was trimmed by 6 bases and V by 4 bases; bases with no gene match: 8. The CDR3 extends over 15 amino acids. From germline, CDR1 is LGHDT and CDR2 YNNKEL (reference sequence). As DNA, the CDR3 is TGTGCCAGCAGCCCCGGACAGGGGGTTTTCGCTGAAGCTTTCTTT. Its translation: CASSPGQGVFAEAFF. Looking up the rest from reference TRBV3-1 and TRBJ1-1 gives the full variable domain: DTAVSQTPKYLVTQMGNDKSIKCEQNLGHDTMYWYKQDSKKFLKIMFSYNNKELIINETVPNRFSPKSPDKAHLNLHINSLELGDSAVYFCASSPGQGVFAEAFFGQGTRLTVV.

This clonotype was counted only a few times. V usage is TRBV20-1 and J usage is TRBJ1-2; no clear D gene. V gave up 0 bases and J gave up 4 bases, with 6 bases separating them. Germline loops: CDR1 DFQATT, CDR2 SNEGSKA (reference sequence). The CDR3 runs 12 residues. CDR3 in DNA: TGCAGTGCTAGAGACAGAAGCTATGGCTACACCTTC. Protein product: CSARDRSYGYTF.

Ten or more counts support this clonotype. The chain joins TRBV20-1 to TRBJ1-2, with a possible D match to TRBD1 (6 bases). V lost 3 bases and J 6 bases, leaving 11 bases between the germline ends. The CDR3 spans 12 residues. CDR1 and CDR2 from the germline V gene are DFQATT and SNEGSKA (reference sequence). The CDR3 is CSARWGANGYTF. The CDR3, as DNA: TGCAGTGCTAGGTGGGGGGCGAATGGCTACACCTTC.

CDR3 amino acids: CASSYSSAKNIQYF. Here the CDR3 DNA reads TGTGCCAGCAGTTACAGCAGCGCCAAAAACATTCAGTACTTC. The chain is built from TRBV6-5 and TRBJ2-4; D gene ambiguous. The CDR3 loop spans 14 amino acids. Germline V gene lookup returns CDR1 MNHEY and CDR2 SVGAGI. The V gene lost 2 bases and the J gene lost 1 base, with 6 bases spanning the gap.

About this clonotype: Just one base apart from a much larger clone, this may be a read error. The CDR3 DNA is TGTGCCAGCGGGCCCATCGGCCGGACTAGCGGGAGATACGAGCAGTACTTC. Residues: CASGPIGRTSGRYEQYF. The chain carries TRBV11-2 and TRBJ2-7; TRBD2 aligns across 13 bases. V was clipped by 8 bases and J by 4 bases; unmatched bases: 14. This CDR3 contains 17 residues. CDR1 is SGHAT, CDR2 FQNNGV, per germline.

By sample fraction, this clonotype is medium-sized (0.01 to 0.1%). This chain joins TRBV2 and TRBJ1-5; the D gene is possibly TRBD1 (5 bases). The germline V gene encodes CDR1 SNHLY and CDR2 FYNNEI. The V end was cut by 6 bases, the J end by 0 bases, with 18 bases between. The CDR3 sequence is 17 residues long. The CDR3 here is CASSQFGTGYSNQPQHF. CDR3 nucleotide sequence: TGTGCCAGCAGCCAATTTGGGACGGGCTATAGCAATCAGCCCCAGCATTTT. Filled out from reference TRBV2 and TRBJ1-5, the complete variable domain reads EPEVTQTPSHQVTQMGQEVILRCVPISNHLYFYWYRQILGQKVEFLVSFYNNEISEKSEIFDDQFSVERPDGSNFTLKIRSTKLEDSAMYFCASSQFGTGYSNQPQHFGDGTRLSIL.

In this sample, this clonotype turned up many times. This chain joins TRBV6-5 and TRBJ1-2; possibly TRBD1 for D (6 bases). The CDR3 consists of 15 residues. The germline V gene encodes CDR1 MNHEY and CDR2 SVGAGI. Trimming stripped 4 bases from V and 7 bases from J, with 19 bases between. The CDR3 coding sequence is TGTGCCAGCAGTTGGCAAAAGGGGGGCCTGAGTGGCTACACCTTC. Translating it yields CASSWQKGGLSGYTF.

Ten or more counts support this clonotype. V is TRBV5-8 and J is TRBJ1-5, with 7 bases that match TRBD1. There are 14 residues in the CDR3. Germline V lookup: CDR1 SGHTS, CDR2 YDEGEE. V lost 2 bases to trimming and J lost 7 bases; unmatched junction nucleotides: 6. This CDR3 is CASSLGGFGQPQHF. CDR3 sequence (DNA): TGTGCCAGCAGCTTAGGGGGCTTTGGGCAGCCCCAGCATTTT.